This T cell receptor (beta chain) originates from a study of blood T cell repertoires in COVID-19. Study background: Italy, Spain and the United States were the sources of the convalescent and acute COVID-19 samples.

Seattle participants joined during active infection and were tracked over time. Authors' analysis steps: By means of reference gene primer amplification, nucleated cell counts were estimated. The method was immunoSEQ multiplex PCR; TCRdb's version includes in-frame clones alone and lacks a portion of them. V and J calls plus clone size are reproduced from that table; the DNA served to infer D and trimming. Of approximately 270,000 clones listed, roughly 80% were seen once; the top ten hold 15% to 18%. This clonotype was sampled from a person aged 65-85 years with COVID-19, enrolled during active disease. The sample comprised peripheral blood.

The CDR3 reads CASSSSGQGSYEQYF. CDR3 DNA: TGTGCCAGCAGTTCCTCGGGACAGGGGTCCTACGAGCAGTACTTC. This rearrangement joins TRBV28 to TRBJ2-7; 10 bases fit TRBD1. Losses at the gene ends were 4 bases for V and 1 base for J; bases not matched to a gene: 4. The CDR3 covers 15 residues. CDR1 is MDHEN and CDR2 is SYDVKM in the germline V gene.